The TCR beta chain under discussion was sequenced for a study of identical twins. Template switching, a step in the protocol, added a universal primer site, and cDNA carried unique molecular identifiers. Each CDR3 protein is one row after TCRdb ran MiXCR on the 5' RACE reads. The top ten hold 4.3% of the sample, which has 650,000 to 750,000 distinct CDR3 sequences, less than 25% seen once. Germline CDR1 SEHNR, CDR2 FQNEAQ (reference sequence). Trimming shortened V by 8 bases and J by 8 bases, and 19 bases separated the two germline ends. This CDR3 comprises 14 residues. This sample also belongs to another study, concerning T cells expressing NK-cell markers. From that report: It was still unclear whether expanded NKG2C+ T cell clones were HCMV specific.

The chain combines TRBV7-9 with TRBJ2-1; D may match TRBD1 or TRBD2 (6 bases each). Sequencing was carried out using PBMCs. The origin of this receptor is a woman under 30 in good health. The CDR3 DNA reads as TGTGCCAGCGGGCCGGCGGAGGGGGAAGATGAGCAGTTCTTC. Translation gives CASGPAEGEDEQFF.